The rows below give T cell receptor beta chains drawn from one sample of a study of blood T cell repertoires in COVID-19. Repertoires were generated with immunoSEQ multiplex PCR, while TCRdb's copy carries only in-frame clones and drops some. The sample lists roughly 140,000 clones, roughly nine tenths occurring once. Sequences were obtained from peripheral blood. Receptors were obtained from a woman aged 55-69 years with active COVID-19. CDR3s include the opening cysteine and the closing phenylalanine or tryptophan. A D gene is named only where the DNA matches it firmly. Some rows have no size entry. The others give once, few or many, or a class for an expanded clone.

J: TRBJ2-3
size: NA
V: TRBV6-4
D: TRBD2
length: 15
DNA: TGTGCCAGCAGTGAAAGCGGGGGCTACACAGATACGCAGTATTTT
CDR3: CASSESGGYTDTQYF

J: TRBJ2-3
size: NA
V: TRBV19
D: TRBD1
length: 15
DNA: TGTGCCAGTACTAAAGGGACAGGGGGCGCAGATACGCAGTATTTT
CDR3: CASTKGTGGADTQYF

J: TRBJ2-1
size: NA
V: TRBV7-2
D: NA
length: 15
DNA: TGTGCCAGCAGCTTTGCGGGGGCGGAGTACAATGAGCAGTTCTTC
CDR3: CASSFAGAEYNEQFF

J: TRBJ2-7
size: NA
V: TRBV5-4
D: NA
length: 14
DNA: TGTGCCAGCAGCCCTGAACAGGGTCCCCACGAGCAGTACTTC
CDR3: CASSPEQGPHEQYF

J: TRBJ2-5
size: NA
V: TRBV11-2
D: NA
length: 12
DNA: TGTGCCAGCAGCTTTAGCGGAGAGACCCAGTACTTC
CDR3: CASSFSGETQYF

J: TRBJ2-2
size: NA
V: TRBV19
D: NA
length: 13
DNA: TGTGCCAGTAGGCGCTCGAACACCGGGGAGCTGTTTTTT
CDR3: CASRRSNTGELFF

J: TRBJ1-2
size: NA
V: TRBV6-6
D: TRBD1
length: 12
DNA: TGTGCCAAGCCACAGGGGGTTTATGGCTACACCTTC
CDR3: CAKPQGVYGYTF

J: TRBJ2-1
size: NA
V: TRBV2
D: TRBD1
length: 14
DNA: TGTGCCAGCAGTGGGACAGGGGGCAGGGGTGAGCAGTTCTTC
CDR3: CASSGTGGRGEQFF

J: TRBJ2-7
size: NA
V: TRBV3-1/TRBV3-2
D: NA
length: 12
DNA: TGTGCCAGCAGCCAAGCGGGTCGACTGTCGTACTTC
CDR3: CASSQAGRLSYF

J: TRBJ2-5
size: NA
V: TRBV9
D: TRBD2
length: 15
DNA: TGTGCCAGCAGCGTTTACGGGAGGGCCAGGGAGACCCAGTACTTC
CDR3: CASSVYGRARETQYF

J: TRBJ1-2
size: NA
V: TRBV28
D: TRBD1
length: 14
DNA: TGTGCCAGCAGTCCAGGGGGCTCCGCCTATGGCTACACCTTC
CDR3: CASSPGGSAYGYTF

J: TRBJ2-1
size: NA
V: TRBV6-5
D: TRBD2
length: 15
DNA: TGTGCCAGCAGCAGGCGGGAGGTCAATTACAATGAGCAGTTCTTC
CDR3: CASSRREVNYNEQFF

J: TRBJ2-2
size: NA
V: TRBV7-9
D: TRBD2
length: 17
DNA: TGTGCCAGCAGCTTATCTAGCGGGGCTCTGAACACCGGGGAGCTGTTTTTT
CDR3: CASSLSSGALNTGELFF

J: TRBJ2-1
size: NA
V: TRBV27
D: TRBD2
length: 13
DNA: TGTGCCAGCAGAGGAAGCGGGAGCAATGAGCAGTTCTTC
CDR3: CASRGSGSNEQFF

J: TRBJ2-3
size: NA
V: TRBV10-3
D: TRBD2
length: 14
DNA: TGTGCCAGCCGAGCGGGGTTTATCACAGATACGCAGTATTTT
CDR3: CASRAGFITDTQYF

J: TRBJ2-2
size: NA
V: TRBV9
D: NA
length: 15
DNA: TGTGCCAGCAGCGTAGCTGGGACACATAGCGGGGAGCTGTTTTTT
CDR3: CASSVAGTHSGELFF

J: TRBJ1-2
size: NA
V: TRBV7-2
D: NA
length: 15
DNA: TGTGCCAGCAGCGTCACCGGGCTCGGGAGGCATGGCTACACCTTC
CDR3: CASSVTGLGRHGYTF

J: TRBJ2-7
size: once
V: TRBV21-1
D: NA
length: 16
DNA: TGTGCCAGCAGCAGATCGACAGGGACGACCTTCTACGAGCAGTACTTC
CDR3: CASSRSTGTTFYEQYF

J: TRBJ2-2
size: NA
V: TRBV29-1
D: NA
length: 14
DNA: TGCAGCGTTGAACTAGCCCGATACACCGGGGAGCTGTTTTTT
CDR3: CSVELARYTGELFF

J: TRBJ1-2
size: NA
V: TRBV4-3
D: NA
length: 15
DNA: TGCGCCAGCAGCCAAGAAACCAGGGGTTCCTATGGCTACACCTTC
CDR3: CASSQETRGSYGYTF

J: TRBJ1-2
size: NA
V: TRBV2
D: NA
length: 15
DNA: TGTGCCAGTTTCGCGCAGGGCGTGACAGGCTATGGCTACACCTTC
CDR3: CASFAQGVTGYGYTF

J: TRBJ2-3
size: NA
V: TRBV19
D: TRBD1
length: 16
DNA: TGTGCCAGTAGTATCCTGACAGGGGCGAGCACAGATACGCAGTATTTT
CDR3: CASSILTGASTDTQYF

J: TRBJ2-7
size: many
V: TRBV4-2
D: NA
length: 13
DNA: TGTGCCAGCAGCTCCACACCGGGGAACGAGCAGTACTTC
CDR3: CASSSTPGNEQYF

J: TRBJ2-1
size: NA
V: TRBV7-6
D: TRBD2
length: 13
DNA: TGTGCCAGCAGTGGACTAGCGGGAAATGAGCAGTTCTTC
CDR3: CASSGLAGNEQFF

J: TRBJ2-7
size: few
V: TRBV6-2/TRBV6-3
D: TRBD1
length: 15
DNA: TGTGCCAGCACCCCGCGCGGGACAGGGGCCTACGAGCAGTACTTC
CDR3: CASTPRGTGAYEQYF

J: TRBJ2-1
size: NA
V: TRBV5-1
D: TRBD2
length: 16
DNA: TGCGCCAGCAGCTCCGGGACTAGCGGGAGGGCCGATGAGCAGTTCTTC
CDR3: CASSSGTSGRADEQFF

J: TRBJ2-7
size: NA
V: TRBV5-4
D: TRBD2
length: 16
DNA: TGTGCCAGCAGCTGGGGACTAGCGGGAGTTCCCTACGAGCAGTACTTC
CDR3: CASSWGLAGVPYEQYF

J: TRBJ2-3
size: NA
V: TRBV19
D: TRBD2
length: 15
DNA: TGTGCCAGTAGGGTTAGCGGGAGGACGGCAGATACGCAGTATTTT
CDR3: CASRVSGRTADTQYF

J: TRBJ1-6
size: NA
V: TRBV7-2
D: NA
length: 15
DNA: TGTGCCAGCAGCTTAGACCAGGGCTCGGCTTCACCCCTCCACTTT
CDR3: CASSLDQGSASPLHF

J: TRBJ2-1
size: once
V: TRBV19
D: NA
length: 16
DNA: TGTGCCAGTAGTATCCAGGGGCAGCCCGATTACAATGAGCAGTTCTTC
CDR3: CASSIQGQPDYNEQFF

J: TRBJ2-7
size: NA
V: TRBV6-2/TRBV6-3
D: NA
length: 14
DNA: TGTGCCAGCAGCCCCGGGACACCCGTACGCGAGCAGTACTTC
CDR3: CASSPGTPVREQYF

J: TRBJ2-7
size: NA
V: TRBV28
D: TRBD2
length: 12
DNA: TGTGCCAGCAGTCCCAGTAGCGGGCTGCAGTACTTC
CDR3: CASSPSSGLQYF

J: TRBJ2-5
size: NA
V: TRBV19
D: TRBD1
length: 14
DNA: TGTGCCAGTAGTTCCCGGACAGGGGGGGAGACCCAGTACTTC
CDR3: CASSSRTGGETQYF

J: TRBJ2-3
size: NA
V: TRBV2
D: TRBD2
length: 13
DNA: TGTGCCAGCAGGGGGACTAGCGCAGATACGCAGTATTTT
CDR3: CASRGTSADTQYF

J: TRBJ1-5
size: NA
V: TRBV30
D: NA
length: 12
DNA: TGTGCCTGGAGTGTTGTTTCCGGGCCCCAGCATTTT
CDR3: CAWSVVSGPQHF

J: TRBJ2-7
size: NA
V: TRBV4-1
D: TRBD2
length: 15
DNA: TGCGCCAGCAGCCAAGACGCGGCGGGGGCCTACGAGCAGTACTTC
CDR3: CASSQDAAGAYEQYF

J: TRBJ1-4
size: NA
V: TRBV28
D: NA
length: 17
DNA: TGTGCCAGCAGTTTATTATGGGGGGGCGGAAATAATGAAAAACTGTTTTTT
CDR3: CASSLLWGGGNNEKLFF

J: TRBJ1-3
size: few
V: TRBV5-6
D: NA
length: 15
DNA: TGTGCCAGCAGAGAAACCGGGTCCTCTGGAAACACCATATATTTT
CDR3: CASRETGSSGNTIYF

J: TRBJ2-3
size: NA
V: TRBV3-1/TRBV3-2
D: TRBD1
length: 16
DNA: TGTGCCAGCAGACGAAGGACAGGGGCTAGCACAGATACGCAGTATTTT
CDR3: CASRRRTGASTDTQYF

J: TRBJ2-7
size: NA
V: TRBV7-2
D: TRBD2
length: 15
DNA: TGTGCCAGCAGCGCGACACTAGCGGGAGGCTACGAGCAGTACTTC
CDR3: CASSATLAGGYEQYF

J: TRBJ2-1
size: NA
V: TRBV4-1
D: TRBD2
length: 16
DNA: TGCGCCAGCAGCCCTCTAGCGGGAGGACCTTACAATGAGCAGTTCTTC
CDR3: CASSPLAGGPYNEQFF

J: TRBJ2-6
size: NA
V: TRBV19
D: TRBD1
length: 18
DNA: TGTGCCAGTAGTATGCAGACAGGGTATGGTTCTGGGGCCAACGTCCTGACTTTC
CDR3: CASSMQTGYGSGANVLTF

J: TRBJ1-3
size: NA
V: TRBV3-1/TRBV3-2
D: NA
length: 14
DNA: TGTGCCAGCAGCCCGGGGGGGTCTGGAAACACCATATATTTT
CDR3: CASSPGGSGNTIYF

J: TRBJ1-1
size: NA
V: TRBV28
D: NA
length: 14
DNA: TGTGCCAGCATAAATGGGGGCTTGAACACTGAAGCTTTCTTT
CDR3: CASINGGLNTEAFF

J: TRBJ2-1
size: NA
V: TRBV7-9
D: TRBD2
length: 19
DNA: TGTGCCAGCAGCTTAGCGGAAGGACTAGCGGGAACCTTCTACAATGAGCAGTTCTTC
CDR3: CASSLAEGLAGTFYNEQFF

J: TRBJ2-3
size: NA
V: TRBV27
D: NA
length: 15
DNA: TGTGCCAGCAGTTTAGGACTACTATCCACAGATACGCAGTATTTT
CDR3: CASSLGLLSTDTQYF

J: TRBJ2-7
size: NA
V: TRBV6-2/TRBV6-3
D: NA
length: 11
DNA: TGTGCCAGCGGTTTCACGAGGGAGCAGTACTTC
CDR3: CASGFTREQYF

J: TRBJ1-2
size: NA
V: TRBV5-4
D: NA
length: 14
DNA: TGTGCCAGCAGCTCGGGGGGGGCTACATATGGCTACACCTTC
CDR3: CASSSGGATYGYTF

J: TRBJ2-7
size: NA
V: TRBV10-1
D: TRBD2
length: 14
DNA: TGCGCCAGCAGTGATAGCGGGAAAGCCTACGAGCAGTACTTC
CDR3: CASSDSGKAYEQYF

J: TRBJ1-1
size: NA
V: TRBV27
D: TRBD1
length: 14
DNA: TGTGCCAGCAGTTCCGGGACAGGGCTCGATGAAGCTTTCTTT
CDR3: CASSSGTGLDEAFF

J: TRBJ2-2
size: NA
V: TRBV6-1
D: NA
length: 17
DNA: TGTGCCAGCAGTGAAATACCCGCACTCTTCAACACCGGGGAGCTGTTTTTT
CDR3: CASSEIPALFNTGELFF

J: TRBJ1-6
size: NA
V: TRBV28
D: TRBD1
length: 13
DNA: TGTGCCAGCAGTGGACAGGGTGCTTCACCCCTCCACTTT
CDR3: CASSGQGASPLHF

J: TRBJ2-1
size: NA
V: TRBV28
D: NA
length: 13
DNA: TGTGCCAGCAGTTTAATGAATCGGAATGAGCAGTTCTTC
CDR3: CASSLMNRNEQFF

J: TRBJ2-7
size: once
V: TRBV18
D: NA
length: 13
DNA: TGTGCCAGCTCACCCCCAACTAGTGTCGGGCAGTACTTC
CDR3: CASSPPTSVGQYF

J: TRBJ1-5
size: NA
V: TRBV4-1
D: NA
length: 13
DNA: TGCGCCAGCAGCCAGCAGATCAATCAGCCCCAGCATTTT
CDR3: CASSQQINQPQHF

J: TRBJ1-3
size: NA
V: TRBV29-1
D: NA
length: 13
DNA: TGCAGCGTTCTCCCGGGGGCTGGAAACACCATATATTTT
CDR3: CSVLPGAGNTIYF

J: TRBJ2-7
size: NA
V: TRBV5-1
D: NA
length: 15
DNA: TGCGCCAGCAGCTTGGGGATCAGGGGACCCCACGAGCAGTACTTC
CDR3: CASSLGIRGPHEQYF

J: TRBJ2-4
size: NA
V: TRBV19
D: TRBD1
length: 19
DNA: TGTGCCAGTACAGGGGCCTCGGGGGCTCCGGGACAGGGGATTCGTGTTCAGTACTTC
CDR3: CASTGASGAPGQGIRVQYF

J: TRBJ2-7
size: NA
V: TRBV6-5
D: TRBD2
length: 13
DNA: TGTGCCAGCAGGATAGCGGGAGTCCACGAGCAGTACTTC
CDR3: CASRIAGVHEQYF

J: TRBJ2-7
size: NA
V: TRBV11-2
D: NA
length: 14
DNA: TGTGCCAGCAGCTTAGATTTGAGGAGCTACGAGCAGTACTTC
CDR3: CASSLDLRSYEQYF